This passage covers 23 T cell receptor beta chains from one sample sequenced in a study of T cells in localized non-small cell lung cancer. Profiled with immunoSEQ multiplex PCR; TCRdb holds only in-frame clones, not every one. This sample yields some 140,000 clones, of which 70% to 90% are seen a single time; roughly 1.8% belongs to the top ten. The sequenced sample was peripheral blood, obtained before any cancer treatment. The receptors derive from an older female donor with stage I lung adenocarcinoma.

The gene calls are TRBV5-4 and TRBJ2-5, with D perhaps matching TRBD2 (6 bases). The CDR3 is made up of 14 amino acids. The V gene's germline CDR1 is SGHNT and CDR2 YYREEE (reference sequence). V was pared by 2 bases and J by 2 bases, with 10 bases between. CDR3 nucleotide sequence: TGTGCCAGCAGCTTAATAGGACTACAAGAGACCCAGTACTTC. Its protein is CASSLIGLQETQYF.

The chain is built from TRBV5-6 and TRBJ2-5; 11 bases are a match to TRBD2. Trimming took 0 bases from V and 5 from J; bases not matched to a gene: 6. Looked up from germline, CDR1 is SGHDT and CDR2 is YYEEEE. The CDR3 loop spans 16 amino acids. CDR3 amino acids: CASSLVSGRARETQYF. In nucleotides, the CDR3 is TGTGCCAGCAGCTTGGTTAGCGGGAGGGCCCGGGAGACCCAGTACTTC.

The V call is TRBV5-4, the J call TRBJ2-3; D remains unclear. Trimming removed 0 bases at V and 0 bases at J, with 11 bases between. Germline CDR1 is SGHNT and CDR2 is YYREEE (reference sequence). The CDR3 runs 16 residues. The chain's CDR3 is CASSLGALPSTDTQYF. The CDR3 nucleotides are TGTGCCAGCAGCTTGGGGGCCCTGCCTAGCACAGATACGCAGTATTTT. The full variable domain, rest sourced from reference TRBV5-4 and TRBJ2-3, is ETGVTQSPTHLIKTRGQQVTLRCSSQSGHNTVSWYQQALGQGPQFIFQYYREEENGRGNFPPRFSGLQFPNYSSELNVNALELDDSALYLCASSLGALPSTDTQYFGPGTRLTVL.

V is TRBV15 and J is TRBJ1-2; no reliable D call. Germline CDR1 is LNHNV and CDR2 is YYDKDF (reference sequence). The V end was cut by 1 base, the J end by 8 bases, with 11 bases between. This CDR3 contains 13 residues. CDR3 nucleotide sequence: TGTGCCACCAGCAGAGCACAGCGTCGGGGCTACACCTTC. Amino acid sequence: CATSRAQRRGYTF.

The genes are TRBV6-5 and TRBJ1-4; D is unclear. V lost 0 bases, J lost 3 bases, and 5 bases lay in between. CDR1 is MNHEY, CDR2 SVGAGI, per germline. The CDR3 is 14 residues long. CDR3 residues: CASSYSGPNEKLFF. The CDR3 nucleotides are TGTGCCAGCAGTTACTCAGGGCCTAATGAAAAACTGTTTTTT.

The chain recombines TRBV19 with TRBJ2-3, with unresolved D. CDR1 and CDR2 from the germline V gene are LNHDA and SQIVND (reference sequence). CDR3 size: 11 residues. V shed 1 base and J shed 8 bases, with 4 bases lying between them. CDR3 loop: CASSIAATQYF. For the CDR3, the DNA is TGTGCCAGTAGTATAGCGGCTACGCAGTATTTT. Together with reference TRBV19 and TRBJ2-3, the CDR3 gives the full variable domain: DGGITQSPKYLFRKEGQNVTLSCEQNLNHDAMYWYRQDPGQGLRLIYYSQIVNDFQKGDIAEGYSVSREKKESFPLTVTSAQKNPTAFYLCASSIAATQYFGPGTRLTVL.

V gene TRBV27 combines with J gene TRBJ1-2; D is ambiguous. Germline CDR1 MNHEY, CDR2 SMNVEV (reference sequence). The CDR3 runs 13 residues. Trimming removed 3 bases from V and 5 bases from J, with 10 bases in between. For the CDR3, the DNA is TGTGCCAGCAGTTTTGGTGGCAGGTATGGCTACACCTTC. Translating it yields CASSFGGRYGYTF.

The chain links TRBV11-2 to TRBJ2-1, with D tentatively TRBD1 or TRBD2 (6 bases each). Germline V gene data show CDR1 as SGHAT and CDR2 as FQNNGV. V lost 4 bases to trimming and J lost 8 bases, with 15 bases between them. CDR3 size: 14 residues. The CDR3 is CASSYRTGAHEQFF. In DNA, the CDR3 is TGTGCCAGCAGCTATAGGACGGGGGCCCATGAGCAGTTCTTC.

The chain couples TRBV7-6 to TRBJ1-5; a weak D match, TRBD1 (5 bases). Germline loops: CDR1 SGHVS, CDR2 FNYEAQ. The CDR3 spans 14 residues. V lost 5 bases to trimming and J lost 2 bases, with 10 bases between them. This CDR3 reads CASSPARGNQPQHF. CDR3 DNA: TGTGCCAGCAGCCCCGCCAGGGGCAATCAGCCCCAGCATTTT.

The CDR3 coding sequence is TGTGCCAGCAGCTTGGGGGACAGCTATGGCTACACCTTC. This codes for CASSLGDSYGYTF. The chain employs TRBV11-2 and TRBJ1-2; 7 nucleotides line up with TRBD1. Germline CDR1 reads SGHAT; CDR2 reads FQNNGV. The V segment lost 3 bases and the J segment 4 bases; nucleotides outside the gene matches: 2. This CDR3 region has 13 residues. The full variable domain, with the rest looked up from reference TRBV11-2 and TRBJ1-2, is EAGVAQSPRYKIIEKRQSVAFWCNPISGHATLYWYQQILGQGPKLLIQFQNNGVVDDSQLPKDRFSAERLKGVDSTLKIQPAKLEDSAVYLCASSLGDSYGYTFGSGTRLTVV.

The chain recombines TRBV5-6 with TRBJ2-3; maybe TRBD2 (5 bases). Germline V gene lookup returns CDR1 SGHDT and CDR2 YYEEEE. Trimming removed 0 bases at V and 3 bases at J, with 11 bases between. This CDR3 comprises 15 residues. CDR3 sequence: CASSLGGLGTDTQYF. In nucleotides, the CDR3 is TGTGCCAGCAGCTTGGGCGGGCTAGGTACAGATACGCAGTATTTT. Together with reference TRBV5-6 and TRBJ2-3, the CDR3 gives the full variable domain: DAGVTQSPTHLIKTRGQQVTLRCSPKSGHDTVSWYQQALGQGPQFIFQYYEEEERQRGNFPDRFSGHQFPNYSSELNVNALLLGDSALYLCASSLGGLGTDTQYFGPGTRLTVL.

This chain connects TRBV7-9 to TRBJ2-1; 12 bases align to TRBD2. V shed 5 bases and J 7 bases; nucleotides not matched to a gene: 6. Germline V gene sequence: CDR1 SEHNR, CDR2 FQNEAQ (reference sequence). The CDR3 contains 15 residues. This CDR3 reads CASSTTSGSGNEQFF. In nucleotides, the CDR3 is TGTGCCAGCAGCACGACTAGCGGGAGCGGTAATGAGCAGTTCTTC.

This rearrangement joins TRBV4-1 to TRBJ2-3; 14 bases are a match to TRBD2. The germline V gene has CDR1 MGHRA and CDR2 YSYEKL. V trimming: 2 bases; J trimming: 5 bases; junction bases outside the gene matches: 6. This CDR3 comprises 17 residues. The CDR3: CASSQRLAGGPLDTQYF. The CDR3 nucleotides read TGCGCCAGCAGCCAAAGACTAGCGGGAGGGCCGTTAGATACGCAGTATTTT.

This clone was detected only once. The rearrangement uses TRBV18 and TRBJ2-2; a possible D gene is TRBD2 (6 bases). The CDR3 runs to 15 residues. Germline assignment: CDR1 KGHSH and CDR2 LQKENI. Trimming removed 3 bases from V and 1 base from J, with 9 bases in between. This CDR3 is CASSPTRVNTGELFF. In DNA form, the CDR3 reads TGTGCCAGCTCACCGACTAGAGTGAACACCGGGGAGCTGTTTTTT.

The J gene is TRBJ2-3, the V gene TRBV28; D is perhaps TRBD2 (5 bases). The CDR3 has 14 residues. CDR1 and CDR2 from the germline V gene are MDHEN and SYDVKM. Trimming cost V 7 bases and J 3 bases, with 14 bases left between them. Here the CDR3 reads CASTGLRTTDTQYF. The CDR3 coding sequence is TGTGCCAGCACCGGACTCAGGACGACAGATACGCAGTATTTT.

J is TRBJ2-3 and V is TRBV6-4; the match to TRBD2 covers 12 bases. The CDR3 sequence is 15 residues long. After removal of 5 bases from V and 4 bases from J, the junction contained 4 bases not matched to a gene. The germline V gene has CDR1 MRHNA and CDR2 SNTAGT. The CDR3 region is CASSKLAGGSDTQYF. CDR3 DNA: TGTGCCAGCAGTAAACTAGCGGGAGGTTCAGATACGCAGTATTTT.

The V call is TRBV2, the J call TRBJ1-1; no clear D gene. This CDR3 has 15 residues. V lost 6 bases and J 0 bases, leaving 14 bases between the germline ends. Germline V CDR1 and CDR2: SNHLY, FYNNEI. CDR3 in amino acids: CASSEREGVNTEAFF. The CDR3 DNA sequence: TGTGCCAGCAGCGAAAGGGAGGGCGTGAACACTGAAGCTTTCTTT.

The chain has TRBV9 and TRBJ2-1, with D possibly being TRBD1 or TRBD2 (5 bases each). The CDR3 spans 14 residues. V was clipped by 4 bases and J by 7 bases, with 15 bases between them. The germline V gene encodes CDR1 SGDLS and CDR2 YYNGEE. CDR3: CASSPWGSSNEQFF. The CDR3 DNA follows: TGTGCCAGCAGCCCCTGGGGGAGTTCAAATGAGCAGTTCTTC.

V gene TRBV5-1 combines with J gene TRBJ2-2; perhaps TRBD2 as D (6 bases). Germline V gives CDR1 SGHRS, CDR2 YFSETQ. The CDR3 loop spans 15 amino acids. V lost 2 bases to trimming and J lost 6 bases, with 14 bases between them. CDR3 bases: TGCGCCAGCAGCTTCTGGCGGGACCGTCCCGGGGAGCTGTTTTTT. Translation: CASSFWRDRPGELFF.

The chain carries TRBV7-6 and TRBJ2-7, with TRBD2 matching 7 bases. V was pared by 0 bases and J by 1 base, with 3 bases of the junction left unmatched. This CDR3 has 15 amino acids. The germline gives CDR1 SGHVS, CDR2 FNYEAQ. Here the CDR3 reads CASSLAASGSYEQYF. In DNA, the CDR3 is TGTGCCAGCAGCTTAGCGGCTAGCGGTTCCTACGAGCAGTACTTC.

The J gene is TRBJ2-3, the V gene TRBV6-1; D ambiguous. The CDR3 has 11 amino acids. V lost 5 bases and J 5 bases, leaving 5 bases between the germline ends. From germline, CDR1 is MNHNS and CDR2 SASEGT. The CDR3: CASSPLDTQYF. The DNA for the CDR3 is TGTGCCAGCAGTCCCTTAGATACGCAGTATTTT.

By share, this clone counts as medium-sized (0.01 to 0.1%). This rearrangement joins TRBV4-1 to TRBJ1-5; TRBD1 agrees at 9 bases. The CDR3 is 18 residues long. Germline assignment: CDR1 MGHRA and CDR2 YSYEKL. The V and J ends lost 0 bases and 1 base, in that order; junction bases with no gene match: 7. CDR3: CASSQERDRAMSNQPQHF. The CDR3 nucleotides read TGCGCCAGCAGCCAAGAAAGGGACAGGGCAATGAGCAATCAGCCCCAGCATTTT.

This clone was picked up a small number of times. The chain links TRBV2 to TRBJ2-7, with no clear D. V dropped 4 bases and J dropped 7 bases, with 5 bases sitting between them. CDR1 SNHLY and CDR2 FYNNEI come from the germline V gene. The CDR3 covers 10 residues. CDR3 bases: TGTGCCAGCAGTGTAATAGAGCAGTACTTC. This gives the protein CASSVIEQYF.